Given below is one T cell receptor beta chain in context. Which antigen it targets is not known. One base away there is no much larger clone; base qualities are not given. The data originate from a study of cytomegalovirus exposure and HLA in healthy donors (dated by TCRdb to about 2017). As for the study more broadly: An earlier analysis of about 560 of the donors reported under 300 Gb of sequence data and 95 million to 130 million unique TCR beta sequences obtained from roughly 180 million T cells. Among some 400 genotyped donors of the cohort, an average of roughly 240,000 unique TCR beta nucleotide sequences were sequenced per donor, roughly a sixth of them non-productive. Rather than using new phenotypic data, the later analysis identified candidate immune exposures from TCR beta sequences and from how often those sequences occurred across donors. Roughly 300 gigabases of sequencing data and approximately 84 million unique TCR sequences were included in an early release covering several hundred HLA-typed donors. High-throughput TCR immunosequencing, statistical association of individual TCRs with disease status, and machine learning were combined to predict cytomegalovirus infection status. Every discovery cohort repertoire had been produced on one sequencing platform. Using immunosequencing, the study profiled T cell repertoires from about 620 subjects and related those repertoires to cytomegalovirus serostatus. A later analysis re-examined previously published TCR beta repertoires from several hundred donors and added high-resolution HLA genotyping to investigate patterns of TCR occurrence. Class I and class II HLA loci were covered by the typing at four-digit resolution. Along with the approximately 600-subject first cohort, a separate validation cohort of 120 different subjects was used. To decide whether each TCR beta V gene segment behaved as functional or pseudogenic, an earlier analysis of 587 of the donors relied on high-throughput TCR beta sequencing. A later genetic analysis used genome-wide SNP genotypes for about 60% of the roughly 700 donors, treating that subset as a discovery cohort. Alongside the repertoire data, information on donor age, sex, ethnicity and CMV serostatus was compiled. Among the approximately 420 genotyped donors, around 81% belonged to the genetic ancestry cluster associated with self-reported Caucasian donors. Five DR-DQ haplotypes were treated as single units for association and clustering because of strong linkage in the cohort. The number of donors typed differed by locus, with 629-630 for A, B, C, DRB1 and DQB1, roughly 520 for DQA1, 600 to 610 for DPA1, and around 460 for DPB1. The aim of the study was to test whether cataloging public T cell receptors could identify signatures of past pathogen exposure.

Libraries were prepared through the immunoSEQ multiplex PCR assay. A mixture of 60 forward primers for TCR Vbeta segments and 13 reverse primers for TCR Jbeta segments was used in the multiplex PCR. A multiplex PCR assay on genomic DNA amplified the CDR3 region of rearranged TCR beta genes. The amplified TCR beta libraries were sequenced on the Illumina HiSeq System as 87-base-pair reads. As for the original processing: In a later analysis, some 80 million unique TCR beta chains were counted across the 666 repertoires, and roughly 11 million of these chains were shared by at least two donors. To remove PCR and sequencing errors, raw reads were error-corrected and collapsed into unique sequences using a nearest-neighbor algorithm that merged closely related sequences. V, D and J gene segments were assigned by aligning CDR3 sequences to IMGT reference sequences. For a sequence to be retained, a match of at least six nucleotides to both a V gene segment and a J gene segment was required. Rearrangements were called productive when the CDR3 lacked stop codons and stayed in frame with V and J; all others were non-productive. CDR3 was defined according to IMGT convention as the region running from the second conserved V-encoded cysteine to the conserved J-encoded phenylalanine. Sequences without an unambiguous match to a single V gene segment were excluded from the earlier analysis of about 630 of the donors. In an earlier analysis of 587 of the donors, V segments were called functional above 56.7% productive rearrangements and were called segregating when the between-donor standard deviation exceeded 5%. To diagnose cytomegalovirus status from the catalog of TCR beta chain sequences, a statistical classification framework was built. In a later analysis, TCR nucleotide sequences were compared against IMGT/GENE-DB human TR gene sequences so that V and J genes could be assigned. The TCRdist pipeline was used in a later analysis to assign CDR3 sequences and most-parsimonious VDJ recombination scenarios. In a later analysis, each TCR beta chain was defined by its CDR3 amino acid sequence together with its V-gene family, and reads without a unique V-gene family were excluded. As a way to deal with suspected cross-contamination and a sequencing artifact, a later analysis dropped hundreds of nucleotide sequences that were highly shared and had low generation probability. In a later analysis, a clonal expansion index was calculated for each public chain from normalized within-repertoire ranks of inferred template counts. In a later analysis, generation probabilities were computed with a VDJ recombination model fitted to out-of-frame rearrangements, and the resulting probabilities were checked against IGoR. A later analysis scored TCR-TCR, TCR-HLA and TCR-CMV co-occurrence with hypergeometric tests, applying a repertoire-size bias correction to TCR pairs. A later analysis estimated false discovery rates by permuting HLA or CMV assignments 20 times. In a later analysis, co-occurring TCRs were grouped using DBSCAN, with TCRdist sequence similarity added in when clustering inside HLA-allele-positive subsets. Repertoires with fewer than 30,000 or more than 120,000 public chains were left out of co-occurrence clustering, as were roughly five repertoires with anomalous nucleotide sharing. Held by TCRdb, this immuneACCESS table contains in-frame sequences only and omits some clones. Under half of the omission traces to an unresolved V gene where checked; the cause of the rest is unknown. The D gene and trimming were derived from the DNA, and the V and J assignments and clone size from that table. The sample table holds around 200,000 clones, of which about 80% were seen once. Jointly, the top ten make up 1.5% to 2% of the sample.

CDR1 and CDR2, looked up from the germline V gene (reference sequence), are GTSNPN and SVGIG. V gives up 4 bases and J gives up 0 bases, and the segment between their germline ends measures 18 bases. From the cysteine up to the phenylalanine, the CDR3 has a length of 16 residues. Of the read, only the CDR3 DNA is kept; its 48 bases are in frame from base 1. The paper's findings and limits, for the study overall: In a later analysis, HLA-associated TCR beta chains were found to be more clonally expanded and to have lower generation probabilities than equally common non-associated chains. A cluster of highly shared sequence variants was judged likely to be a technical artifact of the sequencing pipeline. The study listed 150 to 200 TCR beta chains as associated with cytomegalovirus. According to a later analysis, TCR association rates differed among HLA loci, with DRB1 alleles showing the most associated TCRs and HLA-C alleles showing the fewest. A few of the identified cytomegalovirus-associated TCR beta chains were confirmed in vitro to be specific for cytomegalovirus antigens. This cohort had only TCR beta chains sequenced, and the lack of alpha or paired-chain data limited which features could be detected. Cytomegalovirus status was reported to be diagnosed by the classifier with high specificity and sensitivity in both the original and validation cohorts. A later genetic analysis reported fewer N-insertions in productive TCRs among donors in an Asian-associated ancestry cluster than the roughly 620-donor mean. Because HLA typing was unavailable for some donors at each locus, only the typed subset was used in association tests. A later analysis associated about 18,000 TCR beta sequences with specific HLA alleles at a false discovery rate of 0.05. A later genetic analysis associated a missense DCLRE1C variant with V-gene and J-gene trimming of TCR beta chains, and an independent cohort replicated the association. When HLA alleles, especially DR and DQ, strongly co-occurred, TCR associations were difficult to assign to individual alleles. Some IMGT-functional V segments, including TRBV6-2 and TRBV6-3, could not be distinguished by the 87-base-pair reads and were therefore excluded. A further reported finding was that TCR beta sequences accurately predicted the HLA-A and HLA-B alleles for most subjects in the first cohort. While some public TCRs were present in many individuals, most TCR sequences turned up only very rarely across donors. According to a later analysis, most CMV-associated TCR beta chains appeared to be HLA-restricted, and the HLA associations seemed to be driven largely by CMV exposure. The presence/absence analyses assumed that sequencing depth was roughly uniform across donors, and that assumption may not be true. The authors suggested that the approach could potentially be extended to other disease states and immunological phenotypes. Several of the top co-occurrence clusters appeared to be linked to parvovirus B19, influenza, CMV and Epstein-Barr virus, according to a later analysis. For the cohort, immune exposure information was limited to CMV serostatus. In an earlier analysis of about 540 of the donors, most TCR beta V segments were observed in productive rearrangements about 87% or about 30% of the time, broadly matching IMGT annotations. Linkage disequilibrium might explain the correlated functional status among segregating V segments, but an unknown experimental factor could not be excluded. Because counts were too low, seventeen rarely observed V segments, including chromosome 9 orphons, were excluded from the earlier analysis of 500 to 700 of the donors.

In total, more than 500 healthy bone marrow donors made up the cohort. At the time of sampling, every cohort member was nominally healthy, though immune exposures that went unrecorded were likely present. The donor tested CMV seronegative, placing the donor among the 352 seronegative members of the cohort. A peripheral blood sample was collected from each donor, and TCR beta sequencing was performed on peripheral blood mononuclear cells. Genomic DNA extraction from the blood cell samples was performed with the Qiagen DNeasy Blood Extraction Kit. The source is a male donor in good health and CMV-seronegative. Material: PBMCs. The chain links TRBV30 with TRBJ1-1; possibly the D gene is TRBD1, per 5 matching bases. The DNA is TGTGCCTGGATTCCCCTTTTGAGACAGATGAACACTGAAGCTTTCTTT. It codes for CAWIPLLRQMNTEAFF.